This TCR beta chain was found in a study of blood T cell repertoires in COVID-19. The CDR3 covers 13 residues. Looked up from germline, CDR1 is MGHRA and CDR2 is YSYEKL. V dropped 6 bases and J dropped 4; count of bases not matched to a gene: 5. Here immunoSEQ multiplex PCR was the method, and the copy in TCRdb shows in-frame clones only, minus some. The data show 30,000 or so clones, approximately 83% seen once. While infection was still active, Seattle patients were enrolled and then followed longitudinally. The chain has TRBV4-1 and TRBJ1-2, with 7 bases matching TRBD1. The sequence was obtained from a woman over 75 with COVID-19, enrolled during active disease. Source material: peripheral blood. The chain's CDR3 is CASRRQGTYGYTF. CDR3 in DNA: TGCGCCAGCAGGCGACAGGGCACCTATGGCTACACCTTC.